The T cell receptor (beta chain) described here comes from a study of CD8+ T cells in alopecia areata. Study summary: Grafting placed skin from approximately 6-12-month-old C3H/HeJ donors with spontaneous alopecia onto roughly 7-10-week-old female C3H/HeJ mice.

Notes on the study in general: In patients, TCRs were shared less clearly than in mice, and HLA may possibly be involved.

In germline, CDR1 is NSHNY, CDR2 SYGAGN. The length of the CDR3 is 12 residues. V lost 4 bases, J lost 3 bases, and 8 bases lay in between. About this clone itself: The antigen is not known. Any gene name here is a mouse gene name. With the read ending 4 residues before the CDR3 end, the germline J gene is used to fill in that end.

cDNA serving as the sequencing template came from extracted, reverse transcribed RNA. Assay used: immunoSEQ multiplex PCR; TCRdb lists only in-frame clones, some missing. This record lists about 6,000 clones, none seen once only, and the top ten clones contain about a quarter. This sample's time point: mouse skin 6 weeks after grafting, around onset of hair loss. This TCR derives from a C3H/HeJ mouse with alopecia areata. Strain MHC haplotype: H2-k. This chain links TRBV13-1 with TRBJ2-7, with a tentative D call TRBD1 (6 bases). The sequences come from skin, collected at week 6. The CDR3 bases that were read are TGTGCCAGCAGTCGGGACATCTAT. Translated, it gives CASSRDIY. The entire CDR3 protein is CASSRDIYEQYF.